This TCR beta chain is from a study of shared clonotypes between healthy human individuals (dated by TCRdb to the early 2020s). Study-level background: The cohort comprised a couple of women and three men aged 18 to 49 years. Per donor, three plates each were used for CD4 naive and CD4 memory, two for CD8 naive, and one for CD8 memory. To estimate repertoire size and how much clonotypes are shared between individuals, the study performed deep sequencing of blood TCR repertoires from roughly five healthy adults. Libraries were prepared and TCR repertoires were sequenced by different laboratories using diverse techniques, in order to increase sequencing depth and limit assay-specific biases. Each donor's leukapheresis produced roughly between about 0.85 and 10 billion PBMCs. The research as a whole found: Even with the large sequencing depth, rarefaction of the sorted-subset datasets indicated that sequencing was incomplete. About 5% of naive CD4, 3.5% of naive CD8, about 2.4% of memory CD4, and about 0.4% of memory CD8 clonotypes were shared across several donors. Compared with non-shared clonotypes, the clonotypes found in all four sorted-subset donors had higher generation probabilities. Sampling was restricted to blood, and TCR repertoires in tissue are likely to differ from TCR repertoires in blood. Because the study included only a small number of donors, the genetic and exposure-history diversity represented was limited. Naive subsets generally had larger estimated clonotype richness than memory subsets did. Based on pairwise subsampling, the degree of clonotype sharing among donors was expected to be affected by sequencing depth.

TCR CDR3 regions were amplified from genomic DNA by multiplex PCR using the deep immunoSEQ assay. Genomic DNA extracted from each cell subset was distributed evenly over all wells of several immunoSEQ 96-well plates, and each plate served as one replicate. For sorted subsets, each replicate PCR was loaded with roughly 200 ng genomic DNA, equivalent to some 31,000 T cell genomes. Purified libraries were quantified with a Qubit 3.0 fluorometer, sized on a Bioanalyzer 2100, and re-quantified with the KAPA Library Quantification kit. A separate single-read 150-cycle Illumina NextSeq 550 flow cell was used to sequence each immunoSEQ 96-well plate. Per the authors' processing: Because the immunoSEQ output held only junctional sequences and lacked quality scores, the filtering could not match the filtering applied to full-length reads. Sequences were annotated with PyIR, a Python wrapper for IgBLAST v1.9, and V/J genes and CDR3 were assigned using IMGT germline references. Reads were removed for weak V/J assignments (E-value above 1e-6), missing CDR3, stop codons, out-of-frame junctions, or ambiguous translated residues. A V3J clonotype was defined by an identical inferred V gene, J gene, and CDR3 amino acid sequence. Percentage overlap between repertoires was calculated by dividing the number of shared unique clonotypes by the size of the smaller repertoire. Three approaches were used to assess repertoire richness: RTK rarefaction, the Chao1 estimator, and Recon v2.1 estimates of unobserved clonotypes. For all TCRbeta clonotypes obtained by the gDNA method from four donors, generation probabilities were computed with OLGA. The clones in this table, taken by TCRdb from immuneACCESS, are in-frame only. Not every clone is retained; where verified, under half of the shortfall comes from an unresolved V gene, and the cause of the rest is unknown. That table furnishes V, J and clone size, whereas the DNA furnished D and trimming. The sample table lists some 980,000 clones, approximately 80% of them with a count of one. The biggest ten clones account for approximately 1.5% of the sample.

This clone occurred once. The antigen it recognizes is unknown. Base qualities are not at hand, and no much larger clone is one base apart. The germline V gene sets CDR1 to ENHRY and CDR2 to SYGVKD. Trimming leaves V shorter by 4 bases and J shorter by 4 bases, with the junction holding 3 bases beyond the gene matches. Reading from cysteine to phenylalanine, the CDR3 counts 14 amino acids. Only the CDR3 region is kept as DNA, spanning 42 bases read in frame from base 1. The donors were healthy, HIV-negative adults with no recently reported acute infections or vaccinations. All donors were Caucasian adults living in Nashville, Tennessee, USA. CD4+ T cells were enriched by magnetic negative selection, after which naive cells were positively selected on CD45RA and the negative fraction was taken as the memory subset. After blood collection by leukapheresis, PBMCs were isolated using Ficoll-Histopaque density gradient centrifugation and then cryopreserved in the vapor phase of liquid nitrogen. Analytical flow cytometry was used to check the purity and quantity of every magnetically sorted T cell population. Each sorted fraction had its genomic DNA isolated and then quantified by UV absorbance on a Nanodrop 2000c.

Sequenced sample: memory CD4+ T cells sorted from blood. Reading the label with the study, this specimen's cell subset or site is: CD45RA-negative fraction. The receptor was derived from a man aged 18-30 years in good health. This sequence uses TRBV10-3 and TRBJ2-3; 9 junctional bases match TRBD2. The nucleotide sequence reads TGTGCCATCAGTGTCGCGGGGGGGGCAGATACGCAGTATTTT. Translated, this is CAISVAGGADTQYF.